The 5 T cell receptor beta chains below were found in one sample sequenced in a study of identical twins. TCRdb passed the 5' RACE reads through MiXCR, listing each CDR3 protein once. The table shows around 200,000 distinct CDR3 sequences, with approximately 9% occurring only once. The sequenced material came from memory (CD45RO+) T cells sorted from blood. The receptors come from a woman aged 18-29 years in good health.

The V call is TRBV6-5, the J call TRBJ1-1; 7 positions match TRBD1. The J segment lost 4 bases and the V segment lost 2 bases, leaving 7 bases of the junction unmatched. CDR1 and CDR2 (germline): MNHEY, SVGAGI. The CDR3 length is 15 residues. This chain's CDR3 is CASSYEGAGVTEAFF. The CDR3 coding sequence is TGTGCCAGCAGTTACGAGGGGGCGGGCGTCACTGAAGCTTTCTTT.

In this sample, this clonotype turned up many times. The chain joins TRBV2 to TRBJ1-2; D might be TRBD1 (5 bases). Trimming shortened V by 1 base and J by 8 bases, and 17 bases separated the two germline ends. The CDR3 sequence is 15 residues long. Germline CDR1 is SNHLY and CDR2 is FYNNEI. This CDR3 is CASSEGLRGMGGYTF. CDR3 DNA sequence: TGTGCCAGCAGTGAAGGTCTTCGGGGGATGGGGGGCTACACCTTC.

V and J are TRBV7-6 and TRBJ2-4; a possible D gene is TRBD2 (6 bases). The CDR3 is 13 amino acids. The V and J ends lost 5 bases and 11 bases respectively, with 16 bases between them. Germline assignment: CDR1 SGHVS and CDR2 FNYEAQ. CDR3 region: CASSPSPVAVQYF. As DNA, the CDR3 is TGTGCCAGCAGCCCCAGCCCGGTAGCGGTTCAGTACTTC.

The sample holds a few counts of this clonotype. The chain recombines TRBV27 with TRBJ1-2, with 7 nucleotides matching TRBD1. The V gene end was trimmed by 5 bases and the J gene end by 4 bases; junction bases not matched to a gene: 4. Germline CDR1 is MNHEY and CDR2 is SMNVEV (reference sequence). CDR3 length: 13 amino acids. CDR3 sequence (DNA): TGTGCCAGCAGTCTACGGGACAGCTATGGCTACACCTTC. This encodes CASSLRDSYGYTF.

This clonotype was seen many times. CDR3 bases: TGTGCCAGCAGCTTAGGATCTTTCATTCAGTACTTC. The encoded protein is CASSLGSFIQYF. The chain couples TRBV5-6 to TRBJ2-4; the D is unclear. Germline V gene lookup returns CDR1 SGHDT and CDR2 YYEEEE. Trimming removed 2 bases at V and 9 bases at J, with 9 bases between. The CDR3 totals 12 residues.